This T cell receptor (beta chain) was sequenced during a study of regulatory T cells in long-lasting Graves disease. Across the whole study: Patients with new Graves' disease had used antithyroid drugs below 3 months.

Building of the TCR beta libraries involved iRepertoire HTBI primers and Arm-PCR of CDR3 regions. TCRdb reprocessed the multiplex PCR reads with MiXCR, giving one entry per CDR3 protein. The sample lists 450,000 to 700,000 distinct CDR3 sequences, less than 15% occurring once. Germline values: CDR1 MGHDK, CDR2 SYGVNS. Trimming removed 4 bases from V and 4 bases from J, with 13 bases in between. This CDR3 has 14 amino acids. Time point denoted: newly diagnosed GD, antithyroid drugs for less than 3 months. PBMC-derived RNA was used for the TCR library. Recruitment took place at an endocrinology department in Xi'an, China. This clonotype appeared a few times. The sample also formed part of further work on T cells in Graves' hyperthyroidism and ophthalmopathy. As reported in that work: Hyperthyroidism patients were newly diagnosed, had disease duration under 2 months, and were aged 18 to 65 years. HTBI primers were used for first-round RT-PCR of the TCR CDR3.

The V gene is TRBV25-1, the J gene TRBJ2-5; a weak D match, TRBD1 (6 bases). The TCR originated in a man in his thirties or forties with Graves disease. Here the sequenced sample was peripheral blood mononuclear cells (PBMCs), taken at new diagnosis, from a patient treated with antithyroid drugs. DNA for the CDR3: TGTGCCAGCAGTGCCCCAGGGGTCCTAGAGACCCAGTACTTC. Amino acid sequence: CASSAPGVLETQYF.